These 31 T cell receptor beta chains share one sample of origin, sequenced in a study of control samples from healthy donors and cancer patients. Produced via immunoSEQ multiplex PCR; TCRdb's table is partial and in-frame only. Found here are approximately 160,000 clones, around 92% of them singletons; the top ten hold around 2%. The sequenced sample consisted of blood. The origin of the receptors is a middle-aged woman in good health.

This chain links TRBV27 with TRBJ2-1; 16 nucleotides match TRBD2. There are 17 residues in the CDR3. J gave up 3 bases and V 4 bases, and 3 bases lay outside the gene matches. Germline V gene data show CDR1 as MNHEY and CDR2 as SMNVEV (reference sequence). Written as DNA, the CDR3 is TGTGCCAGCAGTTCGGGACTAGCGGGGGGGATCTACAATGAGCAGTTCTTC. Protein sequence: CASSSGLAGGIYNEQFF.

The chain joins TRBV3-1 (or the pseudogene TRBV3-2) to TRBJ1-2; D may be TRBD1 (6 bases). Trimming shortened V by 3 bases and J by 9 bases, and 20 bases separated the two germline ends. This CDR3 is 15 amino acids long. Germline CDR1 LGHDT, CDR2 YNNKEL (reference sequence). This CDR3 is CASSQDDRNYGSYTF. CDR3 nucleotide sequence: TGTGCCAGCAGCCAGGACGACAGGAACTATGGAAGCTACACCTTC.

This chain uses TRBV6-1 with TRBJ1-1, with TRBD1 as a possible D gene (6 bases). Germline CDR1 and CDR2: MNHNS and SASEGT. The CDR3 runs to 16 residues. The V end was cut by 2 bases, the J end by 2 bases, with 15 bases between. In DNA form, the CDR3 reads TGTGCCAGCAGTGAATCGTGGGGGCGGGTTAACACTGAAGCTTTCTTT. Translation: CASSESWGRVNTEAFF.

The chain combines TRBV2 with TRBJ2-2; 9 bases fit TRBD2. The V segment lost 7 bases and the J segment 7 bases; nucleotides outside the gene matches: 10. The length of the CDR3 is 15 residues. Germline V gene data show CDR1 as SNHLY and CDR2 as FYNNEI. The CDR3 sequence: CASKRLAVEGGELFF. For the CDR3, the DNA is TGTGCCAGCAAACGACTAGCGGTTGAGGGCGGGGAGCTGTTTTTT.

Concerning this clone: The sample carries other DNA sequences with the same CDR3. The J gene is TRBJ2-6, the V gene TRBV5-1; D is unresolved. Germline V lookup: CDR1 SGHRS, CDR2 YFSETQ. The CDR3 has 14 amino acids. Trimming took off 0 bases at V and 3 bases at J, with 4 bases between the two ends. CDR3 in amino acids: CASSLAHGANVLTF. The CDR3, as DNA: TGCGCCAGCAGCTTGGCCCATGGGGCCAACGTCCTGACTTTC.

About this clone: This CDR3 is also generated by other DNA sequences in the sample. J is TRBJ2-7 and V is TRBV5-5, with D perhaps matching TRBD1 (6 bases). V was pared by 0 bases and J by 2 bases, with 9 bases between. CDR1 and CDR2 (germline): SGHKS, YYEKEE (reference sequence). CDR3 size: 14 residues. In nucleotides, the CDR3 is TGTGCCAGCAGCTTGGTTCAGGGGACCTACGAGCAGTACTTC. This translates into CASSLVQGTYEQYF. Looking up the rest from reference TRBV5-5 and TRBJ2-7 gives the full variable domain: DAGVTQSPTHLIKTRGQQVTLRCSPISGHKSVSWYQQVLGQGPQFIFQYYEKEERGRGNFPDRFSARQFPNYSSELNVNALLLGDSALYLCASSLVQGTYEQYFGPGTRLTVT.

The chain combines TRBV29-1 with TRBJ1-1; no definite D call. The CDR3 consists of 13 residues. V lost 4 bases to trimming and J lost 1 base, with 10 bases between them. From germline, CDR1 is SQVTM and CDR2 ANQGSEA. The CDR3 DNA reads TGCAGCGTTGGAAGACTTCCGAACACTGAAGCTTTCTTT. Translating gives CSVGRLPNTEAFF.

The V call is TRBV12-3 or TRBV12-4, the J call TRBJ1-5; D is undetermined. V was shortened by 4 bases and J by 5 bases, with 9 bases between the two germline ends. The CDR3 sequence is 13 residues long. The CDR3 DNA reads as TGTGCCAGCAGTTACGGAGAAGATCAGCCCCAGCATTTT. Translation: CASSYGEDQPQHF.

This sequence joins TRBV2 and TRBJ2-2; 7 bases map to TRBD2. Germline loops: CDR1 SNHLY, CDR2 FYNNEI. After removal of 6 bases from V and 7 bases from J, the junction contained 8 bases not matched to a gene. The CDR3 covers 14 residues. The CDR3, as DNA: TGTGCCAGCAGCGGGGGGACCGACCTCGGGGAGCTGTTTTTT. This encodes CASSGGTDLGELFF.

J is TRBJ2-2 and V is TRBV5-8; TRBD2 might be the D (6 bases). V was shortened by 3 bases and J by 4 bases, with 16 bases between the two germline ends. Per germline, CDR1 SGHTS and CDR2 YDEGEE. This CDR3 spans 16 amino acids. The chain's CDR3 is CASSSGLSVGTGELFF. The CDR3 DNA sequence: TGTGCCAGCAGCTCCGGACTATCGGTGGGCACCGGGGAGCTGTTTTTT.

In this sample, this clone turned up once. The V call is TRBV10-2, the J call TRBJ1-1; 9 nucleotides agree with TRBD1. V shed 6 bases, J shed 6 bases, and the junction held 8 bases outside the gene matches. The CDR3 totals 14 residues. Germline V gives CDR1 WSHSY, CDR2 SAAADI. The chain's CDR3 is CASRDRGSAAEAFF. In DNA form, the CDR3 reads TGCGCCAGCAGGGACAGGGGCTCGGCTGCTGAAGCTTTCTTT.

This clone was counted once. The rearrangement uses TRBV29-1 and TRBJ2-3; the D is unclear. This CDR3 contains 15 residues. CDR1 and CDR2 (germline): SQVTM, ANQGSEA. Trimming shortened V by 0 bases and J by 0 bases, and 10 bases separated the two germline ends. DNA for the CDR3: TGCAGCGTTGAAGATTCACTGGTTAGCACAGATACGCAGTATTTT. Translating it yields CSVEDSLVSTDTQYF.

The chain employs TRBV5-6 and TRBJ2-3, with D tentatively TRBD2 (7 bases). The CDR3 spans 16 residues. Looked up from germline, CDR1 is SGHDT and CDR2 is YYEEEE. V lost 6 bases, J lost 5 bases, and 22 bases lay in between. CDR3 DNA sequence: TGTGCCAGCACCCTTGGCGCGGGGGCGGGGATAGATACGCAGTATTTT. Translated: CASTLGAGAGIDTQYF.

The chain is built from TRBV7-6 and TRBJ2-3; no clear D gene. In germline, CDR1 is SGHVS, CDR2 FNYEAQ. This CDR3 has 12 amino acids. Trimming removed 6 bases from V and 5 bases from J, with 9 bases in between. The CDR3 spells CASRGPIDTQYF. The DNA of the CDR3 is TGTGCCAGCAGAGGGCCAATAGATACGCAGTATTTT.

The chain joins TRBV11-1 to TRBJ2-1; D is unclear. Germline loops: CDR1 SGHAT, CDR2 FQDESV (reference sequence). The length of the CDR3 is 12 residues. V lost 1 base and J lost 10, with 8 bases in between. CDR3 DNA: TGTGCCAGCAGCTTAGTGCAGGAGGAGCAGTTCTTC. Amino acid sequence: CASSLVQEEQFF.

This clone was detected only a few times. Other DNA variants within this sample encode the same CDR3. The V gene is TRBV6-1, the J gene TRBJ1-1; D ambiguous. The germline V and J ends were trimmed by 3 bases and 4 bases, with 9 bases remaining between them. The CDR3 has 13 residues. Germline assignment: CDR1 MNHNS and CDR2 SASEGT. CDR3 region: CASSEAGPTEAFF. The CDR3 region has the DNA TGTGCCAGCAGTGAGGCAGGACCCACTGAAGCTTTCTTT.

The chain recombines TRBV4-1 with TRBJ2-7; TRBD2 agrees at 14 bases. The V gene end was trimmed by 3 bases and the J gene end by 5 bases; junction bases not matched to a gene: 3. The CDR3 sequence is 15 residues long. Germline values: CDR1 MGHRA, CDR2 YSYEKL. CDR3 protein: CASSQGLAGENEQYF. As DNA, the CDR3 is TGCGCCAGCAGCCAGGGACTAGCGGGGGAAAACGAGCAGTACTTC.

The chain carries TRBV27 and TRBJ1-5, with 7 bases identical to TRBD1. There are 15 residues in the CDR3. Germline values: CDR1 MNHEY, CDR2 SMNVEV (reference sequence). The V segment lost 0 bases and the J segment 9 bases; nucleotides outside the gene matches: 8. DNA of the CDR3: TGTGCCAGCAGTTTATCCGGCCCAGGGGGAACGCCCCAGCATTTT. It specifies CASSLSGPGGTPQHF.

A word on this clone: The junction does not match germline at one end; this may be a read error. CDR3 bases: TGTGCCATCAGTAACGGACAGGGCGTCAACTTC. Its translation: CAISNGQGVNF. The V call is TRBV10-3, the J call TRBJ1-2; 8 bases line up with TRBD1. Germline lookup yields CDR1 ENHRY and CDR2 SYGVKD. This CDR3 spans 11 amino acids.

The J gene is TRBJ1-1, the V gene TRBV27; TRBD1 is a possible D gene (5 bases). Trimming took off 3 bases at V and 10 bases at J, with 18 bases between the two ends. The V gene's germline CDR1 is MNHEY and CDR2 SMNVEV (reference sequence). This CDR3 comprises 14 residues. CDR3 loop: CASSLSAGLARAFF. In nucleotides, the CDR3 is TGTGCCAGCAGTTTGAGCGCGGGACTTGCCAGAGCTTTCTTT.

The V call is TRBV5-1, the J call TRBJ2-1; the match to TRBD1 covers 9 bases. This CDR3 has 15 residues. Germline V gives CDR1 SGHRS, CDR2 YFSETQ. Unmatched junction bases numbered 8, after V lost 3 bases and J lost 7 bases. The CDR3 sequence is CASSWQGQGNNEQFF. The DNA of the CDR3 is TGCGCCAGCAGCTGGCAGGGACAGGGAAATAATGAGCAGTTCTTC.

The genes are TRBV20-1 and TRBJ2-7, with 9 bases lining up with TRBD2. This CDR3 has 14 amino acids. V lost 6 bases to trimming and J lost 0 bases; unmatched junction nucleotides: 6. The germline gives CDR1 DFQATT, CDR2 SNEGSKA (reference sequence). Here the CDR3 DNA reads TGCAGTGCCAGTAGCGGGGGTGACTCCTACGAGCAGTACTTC. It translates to CSASSGGDSYEQYF.

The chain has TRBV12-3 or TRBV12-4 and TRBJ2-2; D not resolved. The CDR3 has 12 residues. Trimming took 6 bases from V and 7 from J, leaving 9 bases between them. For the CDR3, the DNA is TGTGCCAGCAGCCATCTAGTCGGGGAGCTGTTTTTT. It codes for CASSHLVGELFF.

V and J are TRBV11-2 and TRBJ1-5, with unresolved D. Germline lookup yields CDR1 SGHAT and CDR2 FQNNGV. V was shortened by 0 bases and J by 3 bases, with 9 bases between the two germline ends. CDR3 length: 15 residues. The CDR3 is CASSLDGLLNQPQHF. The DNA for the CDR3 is TGTGCCAGCAGCTTAGATGGGCTCCTCAATCAGCCCCAGCATTTT.

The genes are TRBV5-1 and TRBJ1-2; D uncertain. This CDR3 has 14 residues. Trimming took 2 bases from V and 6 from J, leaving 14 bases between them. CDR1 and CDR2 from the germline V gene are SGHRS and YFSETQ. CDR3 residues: CASSLLTLGHGYTF. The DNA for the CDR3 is TGCGCCAGCAGCTTACTCACCCTGGGCCATGGCTACACCTTC.

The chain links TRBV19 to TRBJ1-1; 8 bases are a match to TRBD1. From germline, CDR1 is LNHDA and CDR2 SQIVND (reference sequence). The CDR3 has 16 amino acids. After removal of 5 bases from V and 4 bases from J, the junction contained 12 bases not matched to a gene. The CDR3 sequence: CASSERTGLILTEAFF. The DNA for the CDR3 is TGTGCCAGTAGTGAGCGGACAGGGCTTATCCTCACTGAAGCTTTCTTT.

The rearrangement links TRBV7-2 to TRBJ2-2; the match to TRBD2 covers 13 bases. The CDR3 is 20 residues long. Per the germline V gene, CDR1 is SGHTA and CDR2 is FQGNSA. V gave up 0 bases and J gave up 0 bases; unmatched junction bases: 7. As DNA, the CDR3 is TGTGCCAGCAGCTTAGCTGGACTAGCGGGGGACACCGCGAACACCGGGGAGCTGTTTTTT. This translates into CASSLAGLAGDTANTGELFF.

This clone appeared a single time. The CDR3 spells CASSPLGEDTQYF. CDR3 DNA: TGTGCCAGCAGTCCACTCGGTGAGGATACGCAGTATTTT. The V call is TRBV12-3 or TRBV12-4, the J call TRBJ2-3; the D is unclear. The ends were cut back, 5 bases at V and 6 bases at J, with 12 bases in the middle. This CDR3 is built from 13 residues.

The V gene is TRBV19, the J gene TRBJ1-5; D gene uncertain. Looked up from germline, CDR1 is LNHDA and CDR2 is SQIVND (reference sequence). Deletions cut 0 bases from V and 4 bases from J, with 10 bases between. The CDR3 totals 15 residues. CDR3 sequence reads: CASSIDQYGNQPQHF. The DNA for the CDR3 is TGTGCCAGTAGTATAGATCAATATGGGAATCAGCCCCAGCATTTT. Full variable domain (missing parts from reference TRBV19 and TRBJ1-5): DGGITQSPKYLFRKEGQNVTLSCEQNLNHDAMYWYRQDPGQGLRLIYYSQIVNDFQKGDIAEGYSVSREKKESFPLTVTSAQKNPTAFYLCASSIDQYGNQPQHFGDGTRLSIL.

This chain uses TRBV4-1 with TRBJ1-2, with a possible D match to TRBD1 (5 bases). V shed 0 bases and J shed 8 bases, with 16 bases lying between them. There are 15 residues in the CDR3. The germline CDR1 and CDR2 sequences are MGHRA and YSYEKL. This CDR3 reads CASSQDASGVEGYTF. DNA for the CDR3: TGCGCCAGCAGCCAAGATGCCTCGGGGGTGGAAGGCTACACCTTC.

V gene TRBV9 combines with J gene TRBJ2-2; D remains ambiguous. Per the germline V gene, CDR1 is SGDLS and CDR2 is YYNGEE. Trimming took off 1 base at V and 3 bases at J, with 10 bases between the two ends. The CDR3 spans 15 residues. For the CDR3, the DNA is TGTGCCAGCAGCGTATTCGACGGCGACACCGGGGAGCTGTTTTTT. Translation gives CASSVFDGDTGELFF.